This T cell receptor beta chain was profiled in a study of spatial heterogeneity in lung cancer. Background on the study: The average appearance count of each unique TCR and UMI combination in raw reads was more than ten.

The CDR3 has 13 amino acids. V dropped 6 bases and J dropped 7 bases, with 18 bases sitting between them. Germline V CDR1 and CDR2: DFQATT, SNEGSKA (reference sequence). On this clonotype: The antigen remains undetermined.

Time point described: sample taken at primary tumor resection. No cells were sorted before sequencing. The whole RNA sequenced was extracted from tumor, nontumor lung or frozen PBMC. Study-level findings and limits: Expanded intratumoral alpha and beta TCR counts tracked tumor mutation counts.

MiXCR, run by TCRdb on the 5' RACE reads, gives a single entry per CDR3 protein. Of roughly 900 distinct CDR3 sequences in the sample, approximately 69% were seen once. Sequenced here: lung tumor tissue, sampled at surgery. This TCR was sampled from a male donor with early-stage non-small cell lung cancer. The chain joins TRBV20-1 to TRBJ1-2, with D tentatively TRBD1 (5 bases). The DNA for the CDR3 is TGCAGTGCCGCCACCCCGGGGGATATTGGCTACACCTTC. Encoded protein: CSAATPGDIGYTF.